Shown below are 15 T cell receptor beta chains from a single sample sequenced in a study of blood T cell repertoires in COVID-19. Repertoires were generated with immunoSEQ multiplex PCR, while TCRdb's copy carries only in-frame clones and drops some. The data contain about 38,000 clones, about 85% of them seen just once; the ten biggest clones take up roughly 4.3%. The sequenced material came from peripheral blood. Receptors originate from a man aged 55 to 69 with COVID-19, enrolled during active disease.

The rearrangement links TRBV18 to TRBJ2-3; maybe TRBD2 (5 bases). The CDR3 extends over 16 amino acids. The ends were cut back, 0 bases at V and 3 bases at J, with 13 bases in the middle. Germline CDR1 is KGHSH and CDR2 is LQKENI. The CDR3, as DNA: TGTGCCAGCTCACCACCGGTAAGCGGCGCGACAGATACGCAGTATTTT. Its translation: CASSPPVSGATDTQYF.

Remarks on this clone: An end of the junction does not agree with germline; a read error may underlie this. The chain uses TRBV7-7 and TRBJ1-1; TRBD1 aligns across 8 bases. The length of the CDR3 is 16 residues. Germline V gene lookup returns CDR1 SSHAT and CDR2 FNYEAQ (reference sequence). The CDR3 is CASSLGFRRGHTEAFF. The CDR3 nucleotides are TGTGCTAGCAGCTTAGGATTCCGCAGGGGGCACACTGAAGCTTTCTTT.

The chain links TRBV30 to TRBJ2-7; TRBD2 might be the D (6 bases). The CDR3 length is 14 residues. V was cut by 3 bases and J by 0 bases, with 12 bases left in between. CDR1 and CDR2 (germline): GTSNPN, SVGIG (reference sequence). CDR3 amino acids: CAWSLGGVSYEQYF. DNA for the CDR3: TGTGCCTGGAGCCTAGGCGGGGTCTCCTACGAGCAGTACTTC.

V and J are TRBV5-6 and TRBJ2-1; maybe TRBD2 (6 bases). In germline, CDR1 is SGHDT, CDR2 YYEEEE. The CDR3 is 12 residues long. Trimming stripped 0 bases from V and 12 bases from J, with 10 bases between. CDR3 residues: CASSLAGSGQFF. For the CDR3, the DNA is TGTGCCAGCAGCTTGGCCGGGAGCGGGCAGTTCTTC.

This clone was seen only a few times. The CDR3 nucleotides are TGTGCCAGCAGCTTAGGGCTAGATAGGTACAATGAGCAGTTCTTC. As protein: CASSLGLDRYNEQFF. The chain links TRBV7-9 to TRBJ2-1; D is uncertain. The CDR3 covers 15 residues. Germline CDR1 reads SEHNR; CDR2 reads FQNEAQ (reference sequence). V lost 1 base to trimming and J lost 4 bases, with 11 bases between them.

This rearrangement joins TRBV7-9 to TRBJ2-3, with 9 positions matching TRBD2. CDR1 and CDR2 from the germline V gene are SEHNR and FQNEAQ (reference sequence). This CDR3 contains 17 residues. V dropped 1 base and J dropped 1; count of bases not matched to a gene: 6. The CDR3: CASSLGAAGGGTDTQYF. The CDR3 DNA follows: TGTGCCAGCAGCTTAGGAGCTGCGGGGGGGGGCACAGATACGCAGTATTTT.

The chain combines TRBV6-6 with TRBJ2-5; 10 bases are shared with TRBD1. Unmatched junction bases numbered 12, after V lost 6 bases and J lost 5 bases. The CDR3 length is 16 residues. In germline, CDR1 is MNHNY, CDR2 SVGAGI (reference sequence). The CDR3 reads CASSPPRQGASETQYF. In DNA, the CDR3 is TGTGCCAGCAGCCCGCCTAGACAGGGGGCGAGTGAGACCCAGTACTTC.

This chain links TRBV9 with TRBJ2-1; possible D gene TRBD1, 6 bases. Germline V gene lookup returns CDR1 SGDLS and CDR2 YYNGEE. Trimming removed 3 bases from V and 5 bases from J, with 12 bases in between. The CDR3 sequence is 14 residues long. CDR3 amino acids: CASSGTGTNNEQFF. In nucleotides, the CDR3 is TGTGCCAGCAGCGGAACCGGGACAAACAATGAGCAGTTCTTC.

The chain joins TRBV27 to TRBJ2-5; perhaps TRBD2 as D (6 bases). Trimming stripped 5 bases from V and 4 bases from J, with 11 bases between. This CDR3 is built from 13 residues. Germline CDR1 and CDR2: MNHEY and SMNVEV (reference sequence). The CDR3: CASSGGGPETQYF. The CDR3 DNA is TGTGCCAGCAGTGGCGGAGGGCCAGAGACCCAGTACTTC.

The chain combines TRBV27 with TRBJ2-1; 8 bases map to TRBD2. The junction had 9 bases not matched to a gene; V was cut back by 5 bases and J by 3 bases. The CDR3 spans 16 residues. Germline lookup yields CDR1 MNHEY and CDR2 SMNVEV (reference sequence). CDR3 residues: CASSPGVAGHYNEQFF. Written as DNA, the CDR3 is TGTGCCAGCAGTCCAGGGGTAGCGGGACACTACAATGAGCAGTTCTTC.

This sequence joins TRBV6-6 and TRBJ2-7, with D possibly being TRBD2 (7 bases). Per germline, CDR1 MNHNY and CDR2 SVGAGI (reference sequence). Trimming stripped 7 bases from V and 8 bases from J, with 21 bases between. The CDR3 has 14 residues. The CDR3 DNA is TGTGCCAGCAAAGAGCGGGACACGGCCCCCAAGCAGTACTTC. The encoded protein is CASKERDTAPKQYF.

The V call is TRBV28, the J call TRBJ2-1, with 12 bases that match TRBD2. V trimming: 5 bases; J trimming: 6 bases; junction bases outside the gene matches: 11. The V gene's germline CDR1 is MDHEN and CDR2 SYDVKM. This CDR3 has 17 amino acids. CDR3 nucleotide sequence: TGTGCCAGCAGTCTAGCGGGAGGGCCCCGGGGCCCCAATGAGCAGTTCTTC. Its translation: CASSLAGGPRGPNEQFF.

This rearrangement joins TRBV27 to TRBJ2-7, with a possible D match to TRBD1 (5 bases). Looked up from germline, CDR1 is MNHEY and CDR2 is SMNVEV (reference sequence). With 5 bases removed from V and 0 bases from J, the gap between germline ends came to 14 bases. This CDR3 is built from 15 residues. CDR3 residues: CASSPQVGGSYEQYF. The CDR3 coding sequence is TGTGCCAGCAGTCCACAGGTGGGTGGCTCCTACGAGCAGTACTTC.

The V gene is TRBV14, the J gene TRBJ1-2; D gene ambiguous. From germline, CDR1 is SGHDN and CDR2 FVKESK. V lost 0 bases, J lost 0 bases, and 5 bases lay in between. The length of the CDR3 is 14 residues. The CDR3 region has the DNA TGTGCCAGCAGCCAAGACACAACTAACTATGGCTACACCTTC. The encoded protein is CASSQDTTNYGYTF. Complete variable domain (other parts from reference TRBV14 and TRBJ1-2): EAGVTQFPSHSVIEKGQTVTLRCDPISGHDNLYWYRRVMGKEIKFLLHFVKESKQDESGMPNNRFLAERTGGTYSTLKVQPAELEDSGVYFCASSQDTTNYGYTFGSGTRLTVV.

This chain connects TRBV19 to TRBJ1-5; 7 bases fit TRBD1. V was clipped by 5 bases and J by 7 bases; unmatched bases: 5. The CDR3 sequence is 13 residues long. CDR1 and CDR2 (germline): LNHDA, SQIVND (reference sequence). Here the CDR3 reads CASSWDRNQPQHF. The CDR3 DNA is TGTGCCAGTAGTTGGGACAGAAACCAGCCCCAGCATTTT.